Listed here are 23 T cell receptor beta chains from one sample, sequenced in a study of CD8 T cells in ankylosing spondylitis. TCRdb processed the 5' RACE reads anew with MiXCR; each CDR3 protein has one entry. Here the sample spans some 200,000 distinct CDR3 sequences, 25% to 30% being singletons. Sequenced input: blood, either unsorted or a sorted T cell fraction (not recorded which). Receptors were obtained from a male donor with ankylosing spondylitis or in good health (not recorded which).

This clonotype occurred many times. This chain links TRBV29-1 with TRBJ2-3; D uncertain. Per germline, CDR1 SQVTM and CDR2 ANQGSEA. There are 13 residues in the CDR3. The V end lost 6 bases, the J end lost 3 bases, and 13 bases lay between the germline ends. CDR3 DNA sequence: TGCAGCGTACGTACCAGAACGACAGATACGCAGTATTTT. It encodes CSVRTRTTDTQYF.

The table lists this clonotype with many counts. The chain joins TRBV4-1 to TRBJ1-1, with D perhaps TRBD1 (5 bases). The germline V and J ends were trimmed by 1 base and 0 bases, with 12 bases remaining between them. This CDR3 has 16 residues. Germline V lookup: CDR1 MGHRA, CDR2 YSYEKL. The CDR3 is CASSQGRAGLNTEAFF. The CDR3 nucleotides read TGCGCCAGCAGCCAAGGGCGGGCAGGGCTGAACACTGAAGCTTTCTTT.

The chain carries TRBV6-1 and TRBJ1-3, with TRBD1 matching 8 bases. This CDR3 has 16 residues. The germline gives CDR1 MNHNS, CDR2 SASEGT. The J segment lost 0 bases and the V segment lost 1 base, leaving 2 bases of the junction unmatched. The CDR3 bases are TGTGCCAGCAGTGAAGGGGACAGGCACTCTGGAAACACCATATATTTT. Its translation is CASSEGDRHSGNTIYF.

On this clonotype itself: The missing conserved phenylalanine or tryptophan at the end of this CDR3 makes a read error likely. V usage is TRBV27 and J usage is TRBJ2-1; D is perhaps TRBD2 (6 bases). The ends were cut back, 4 bases at V and 8 bases at J, with 21 bases in the middle. This CDR3 spans 16 amino acids. Germline V gives CDR1 MNHEY, CDR2 SMNVEV (reference sequence). The CDR3 region is CASSSDEMGGRDEQFL. CDR3 in DNA: TGTGCCAGCAGTTCGGACGAAATGGGGGGTAGGGATGAGCAGTTCCTC.

This clonotype has just a few counts. This chain links TRBV6-2 or TRBV6-3 with TRBJ2-1, with 7 bases that match TRBD2. The J segment lost 4 bases and the V segment lost 5 bases, leaving 2 bases of the junction unmatched. The germline V gene encodes CDR1 MNHEY and CDR2 SVGEGT. The CDR3 covers 13 residues. CDR3 loop: CASSGREYNEQFF. CDR3 DNA: TGTGCCAGCAGTGGGAGGGAATACAATGAGCAGTTCTTC.

This chain joins TRBV7-8 and TRBJ2-7; 14 nucleotides agree with TRBD2. The V and J ends lost 0 bases and 6 bases, in that order; junction bases with no gene match: 10. The CDR3 covers 18 residues. Germline V gene data show CDR1 as SGHVS and CDR2 as FQNEAQ. CDR3 nucleotides: TGTGCCAGCAGCTTAGCGGACAGGGGACTAGCGGGGGCGGCCGAGCAGTACTTC. This translates into CASSLADRGLAGAAEQYF.

The chain combines TRBV18 with TRBJ2-1; 12 bases agree with TRBD2. CDR1 and CDR2 (germline): KGHSH, LQKENI. The CDR3 loop spans 16 amino acids. V trimming: 3 bases; J trimming: 8 bases; junction bases outside the gene matches: 8. The CDR3 loop reads CASSPGLAGRVDEQFF. The CDR3 region has the DNA TGTGCCAGCTCACCCGGACTAGCGGGAAGGGTAGATGAGCAGTTCTTC.

This clonotype has ten or more counts. The J gene is TRBJ2-7, the V gene TRBV20-1; D is unclear. Trimming pared 0 bases from V and 2 bases from J, leaving 8 bases between. CDR3 length equals 13 residues. Germline values: CDR1 DFQATT, CDR2 SNEGSKA (reference sequence). The CDR3 DNA reads as TGCAGTGCTAGAGACAGGCGCCCCTACGAGCAGTACTTC. Translated, it gives CSARDRRPYEQYF.

Ten or more counts support this clonotype. The chain joins TRBV19 to TRBJ2-1; D possibly matches TRBD1 or TRBD2 (7 bases each). CDR1 is LNHDA and CDR2 is SQIVND in the germline V gene (reference sequence). The V end was cut by 5 bases, the J end by 9 bases, with 17 bases between. This CDR3 comprises 14 residues. CDR3 amino acids: CASSQGEGLGEQFF. CDR3 nucleotide sequence: TGTGCCAGTAGTCAGGGGGAGGGCCTTGGTGAGCAGTTCTTC. The full variable domain, its missing parts supplied by reference TRBV19 and TRBJ2-1, is DGGITQSPKYLFRKEGQNVTLSCEQNLNHDAMYWYRQDPGQGLRLIYYSQIVNDFQKGDIAEGYSVSREKKESFPLTVTSAQKNPTAFYLCASSQGEGLGEQFFGPGTRLTVL.

This clonotype was counted between two and nine times. The rearrangement links TRBV20-1 to TRBJ1-5; unclear D gene. Trimming left V 2 bases short and J 0 bases short, with 2 bases between. From germline, CDR1 is DFQATT and CDR2 SNEGSKA (reference sequence). This CDR3 is built from 12 residues. The CDR3 loop is CSARNSNQPQHF. CDR3 DNA sequence: TGCAGTGCTAGAAATAGCAATCAGCCCCAGCATTTT.

As concerns this clonotype: A much larger clone sits a single nucleotide away, making a read error possible. The chain combines TRBV20-1 with TRBJ2-3; D possibly corresponds to TRBD2 (5 bases). This CDR3 is built from 14 residues. Germline CDR1 is DFQATT and CDR2 is SNEGSKA (reference sequence). CDR3 region: CSARAPASTDAQYF. CDR3 DNA sequence: TGCAGTGCTAGGGCCCCAGCTAGCACAGATGCGCAGTATTTT.

This clonotype was seen only once. The chain is built from TRBV6-5 and TRBJ2-7, with 11 bases lining up with TRBD1. Germline V CDR1 and CDR2: MNHEY, SVGAGI. The CDR3 length is 17 residues. V shed 2 bases and J 4 bases; nucleotides not matched to a gene: 10. Written as DNA, the CDR3 is TGTGCCAGCAGTTACGGGGCCCCGGGACAGGGGGTTTACGAGCAGTACTTC. As protein: CASSYGAPGQGVYEQYF.

About this clonotype itself: A much larger clone lies a single base off, so this may be a read error. The J gene is TRBJ2-3, the V gene TRBV29-1, with a tentative D call TRBD2 (6 bases). CDR1 and CDR2 (germline): SQVTM, ANQGSEA. This CDR3 is 15 amino acids long. V lost 1 base to trimming and J lost 5 bases, with 16 bases between them. The CDR3 DNA sequence: TGCAGCGTTGAAGTCGATGGGAGGTCCGAAGATACGCAGTATTTT. Its protein product is CSVEVDGRSEDTQYF.

This clonotype was seen repeatedly, ten times or more. The gene calls are TRBV20-1 and TRBJ2-1; 11 nucleotides match TRBD2. V lost 6 bases and J lost 7; bases outside the gene matches: 11. Germline CDR1 is DFQATT and CDR2 is SNEGSKA (reference sequence). CDR3 length: 15 amino acids. CDR3 coding DNA: TGCAGTGCCATCATAGCGGGAGGGAGGAGTAATGAGCAGTTCTTC. Its protein product is CSAIIAGGRSNEQFF.

This clonotype was picked up one time. Being one base from a much bigger clone, this may be a read error. The chain has TRBV5-1 and TRBJ2-7, with 11 bases lining up with TRBD2. CDR3 size: 15 residues. In germline, CDR1 is SGHRS, CDR2 YFSETQ. The DNA for the CDR3 is TGCGCCAGCAGCTACATAGCGGGAGGGGGTAACGAGCAGTCCTTC. Translation: CASSYIAGGGNEQSF.

The chain links TRBV6-4 to TRBJ2-2; D perhaps matches TRBD2 (6 bases). The CDR3 length is 14 residues. V shed 6 bases and J shed 5 bases, with 13 bases lying between them. Germline assignment: CDR1 MRHNA and CDR2 SNTAGT. CDR3 in amino acids: CASRPVSGTGELFF. CDR3 DNA sequence: TGTGCCAGCAGACCAGTTAGCGGAACCGGGGAGCTGTTTTTT.

In its sample, this clonotype was seen once. V gene TRBV27 combines with J gene TRBJ2-7; weak D call: TRBD2 (7 bases). The CDR3 is 12 amino acids. V was pared by 5 bases and J by 12 bases, with 17 bases between. Germline V gene sequence: CDR1 MNHEY, CDR2 SMNVEV (reference sequence). CDR3 coding DNA: TGTGCCAGCAGTCAACTAGGGGGGGAAAGGTACTTC. It codes for CASSQLGGERYF.

The chain links TRBV29-1 to TRBJ2-2, with 8 bases that match TRBD1. Germline V gene lookup returns CDR1 SQVTM and CDR2 ANQGSEA. This CDR3 is 14 amino acids long. The V and J ends lost 5 bases and 6 bases, in that order; junction bases with no gene match: 8. CDR3 nucleotide sequence: TGCAGCGTTAAGACAGGGGAGATTTCCGGGGAGCTGTTTTTT. Translated: CSVKTGEISGELFF.

This clonotype came up many times. This rearrangement joins TRBV9 to TRBJ2-1, with D perhaps TRBD2 (6 bases). V was shortened by 3 bases and J by 14 bases, with 24 bases between the two germline ends. The CDR3 is made up of 15 amino acids. Germline loops: CDR1 SGDLS, CDR2 YYNGEE. CDR3 in DNA: TGTGCCAGCAGCGCGGGTGGACTATCGGGTGGACGGAAGTTCTTC. Translating it yields CASSAGGLSGGRKFF. The full variable domain, in which reference TRBV9 and TRBJ2-1 provide the parts outside the CDR3, is DSGVTQTPKHLITATGQRVTLRCSPRSGDLSVYWYQQSLDQGLQFLIQYYNGEERAKGNILERFSAQQFPDLHSELNLSSLELGDSALYFCASSAGGLSGGRKFFGPGTRLTVL.

This clonotype was detected many times. The rearrangement uses TRBV15 and TRBJ1-1; D is uncertain. CDR3 length: 15 amino acids. CDR1 is LNHNV and CDR2 is YYDKDF in the germline V gene (reference sequence). The V and J ends lost 5 bases and 1 base respectively, with 14 bases between them. For the CDR3, the DNA is TGTGCCACCAGCCCGGAACGGGTCCCGAACACTGAAGCTTTCTTT. Translation gives CATSPERVPNTEAFF.

This clonotype has ten or more counts. This sequence joins TRBV10-3 and TRBJ1-1; no reliable D call. This CDR3 contains 14 residues. With 3 bases removed from V and 2 bases from J, the gap between germline ends came to 10 bases. The germline V gene has CDR1 ENHRY and CDR2 SYGVKD. The CDR3 region is CAISDLSHNTEAFF. The CDR3 nucleotides are TGTGCCATCAGTGACCTCTCACACAACACTGAAGCTTTCTTT.

J is TRBJ2-5 and V is TRBV7-3; D gene unclear. The germline V gene has CDR1 SGHTA and CDR2 FQGTGA. The CDR3 is made up of 14 amino acids. The V end lost 2 bases, the J end lost 2 bases, and 9 bases lay between the germline ends. CDR3: CASSLGLPQETQYF. The CDR3 nucleotides read TGTGCCAGCAGCTTAGGCCTCCCGCAAGAGACCCAGTACTTC.

This clonotype was detected ten times or more. The CDR3 region has the DNA TGCAGCGTTGGGGGGGACAGAAGCAATCAGCCCCAGCATTTT. This sequence encodes CSVGGDRSNQPQHF. This chain connects TRBV29-1 to TRBJ1-5, with TRBD1 matching over 7 bases. CDR3 length: 14 amino acids. V gave up 4 bases and J gave up 1 base; unmatched junction bases: 4. Per the germline V gene, CDR1 is SQVTM and CDR2 is ANQGSEA.